This T cell receptor (beta chain) was recorded in a study of blood T cell repertoires in COVID-19 (dated by TCRdb to 2018 to 2020). At the level of the whole study: Collaborator samples came from the United States, Italy and Spain and covered acute and convalescent phases of COVID-19. The repertoires were released in a freely available public database meant as a resource for research on the immune response to SARS-CoV-2. The material from the prospective study consisted of cDNA or gDNA derived from T cells, B-cell-depleted T cells, or PBMCs. Subjects who had been exposed to COVID-19, were actively infected with it, or had recovered from it provided the deeply sampled blood TCRbeta repertoires that made up the dataset. Sample metadata almost always included a de-identified subject ID, COVID-19 status, age in years and sex. Where HLA class I and class II types were available, the types were taken from metadata supplied by the sample provider, not from assay-based typing. Samples came from the ongoing ImmuneRACE study (first 160 participants) plus 1,254 subjects from 6 global collaborators.

The germline V gene encodes CDR1 LNHDA and CDR2 SQIVND (reference sequence). The CDR3, from cysteine to phenylalanine, totals 14 residues. Left in the record is the CDR3 DNA by itself, 42 bases read in frame from the first base. Trimming takes 7 bases from V and 3 bases from J, and the germline ends sit 12 bases apart. General study outcomes and caveats: The amount of clinical and demographic metadata varied by source and participant and was provided uncurated.

On this clone itself: Its target antigen remains unknown. Per-base qualities were not stored, and no clone one base away is much larger.

TCRbeta CDR3 regions were amplified from genomic DNA by means of the immunoSEQ Assay, a bias-controlled multiplex PCR. Processing in the source paper ran as follows. The number of nucleated cells in each sample was estimated by amplification of reference gene primers within the assay. To quantify the absolute abundance of each unique TCRbeta CDR3 rearrangement, sequence reads were collapsed and filtered. Productive Simpson clonality was computed per sample as the square root of Simpson's diversity index over productive rearrangements. This is the immuneACCESS table as TCRdb keeps it, with only in-frame sequences that have V and J called. A part of the clones is gone; compared with another copy, unresolved V genes explain less than half, and the rest is unexplained. V, J and clone size reflect that table, while D and trimming were determined from the DNA. The sample contains 55,000 to 75,000 clones, about 81% of them found a single time. Clones ranked in the top ten supply 15% to 19% of the sample.

Each collaborating institution followed its own protocols to collect whole blood in K2EDTA tubes. For TCRbeta analysis, collaborators shipped samples as frozen whole blood, isolated PBMCs, or DNA extracted from either of those sample types. The receptor was derived from a man aged 80 or over with acute or convalescent COVID-19. The sample was peripheral blood. Rearrangement joined TRBV19 to TRBJ1-4; the D gene cannot be resolved reliably. The DNA reads as follows: TGTGCCAGTAAGGTCCGGGAAGCTAATGAAAAACTGTTTTTT. The encoded protein is CASKVREANEKLFF. The reference TRBV19 and TRBJ1-4 proteins fill in what lies around the CDR3, so the full variable domain reads DGGITQSPKYLFRKEGQNVTLSCEQNLNHDAMYWYRQDPGQGLRLIYYSQIVNDFQKGDIAEGYSVSREKKESFPLTVTSAQKNPTAFYLCASKVREANEKLFFGSGTQLSVL.